This T cell receptor beta chain was profiled in a study of OX40 agonist ivuxolimab in advanced cancers. Across the study: Ivuxolimab, an antibody that agonizes OX40 (CD134), was administered to the patients.

Here immunoSEQ multiplex PCR was the method, and the copy in TCRdb shows in-frame clones only, minus some. The profile shows approximately 76,000 clones, roughly 85% of them singletons. J gave up 6 bases and V 3 bases, and 3 bases lay outside the gene matches. CDR3 length: 14 amino acids. CDR1 and CDR2 from the germline V gene are LNHDA and SQIVND (reference sequence). The V and J genes are TRBV19 and TRBJ1-5; 9 positions match TRBD1. This TCR was recovered from an adult with an advanced solid tumor such as melanoma, head and neck, liver or kidney cancer. The sample was CD4+ or CD8+ T cells sorted from blood, taken in a trial of the OX40 agonist ivuxolimab. CDR3 residues: CASSIGQGPQPQHF. In DNA, the CDR3 is TGTGCCAGTAGTATCGGACAGGGGCCTCAGCCCCAGCATTTT.